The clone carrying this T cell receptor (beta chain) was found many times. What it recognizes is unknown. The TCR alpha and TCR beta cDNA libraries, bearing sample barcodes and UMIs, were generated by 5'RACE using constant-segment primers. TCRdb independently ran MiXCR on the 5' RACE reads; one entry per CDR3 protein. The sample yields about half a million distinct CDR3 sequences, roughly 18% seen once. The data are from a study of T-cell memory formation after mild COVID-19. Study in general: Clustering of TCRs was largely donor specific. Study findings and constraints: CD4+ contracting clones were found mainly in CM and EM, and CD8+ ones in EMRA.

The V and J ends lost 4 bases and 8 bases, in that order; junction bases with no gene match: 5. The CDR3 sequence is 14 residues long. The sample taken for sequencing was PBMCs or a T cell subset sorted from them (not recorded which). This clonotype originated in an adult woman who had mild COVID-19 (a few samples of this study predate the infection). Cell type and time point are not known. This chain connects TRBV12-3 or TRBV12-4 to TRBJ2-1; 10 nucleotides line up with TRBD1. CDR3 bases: TGTGCCAGCAGTTATAGACAGGGGGCAGATGAGCAGTTCTTC. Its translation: CASSYRQGADEQFF.